This entry concerns a single TCR beta chain. These data come from a study of blood T cell repertoires in COVID-19. Measured with immunoSEQ multiplex PCR; TCRdb has only the in-frame clones, and not every one. The sample yields roughly 97,000 clones, over 65% seen once. Germline V gene lookup returns CDR1 SEHNR and CDR2 FQNEAQ (reference sequence). This CDR3 region has 14 residues. V was trimmed by 5 bases and J by 6 bases, leaving 14 bases between them. This rearrangement joins TRBV7-9 to TRBJ2-1; tentatively, D is TRBD2 (6 bases). The sample consisted of peripheral blood. This receptor was obtained from a man between 60 and 70 years old with acute or convalescent COVID-19. The CDR3 coding sequence is TGTGCCAGCAGCCCTCCGGGACTTCCCAATGAGCAGTTCTTC. Protein product: CASSPPGLPNEQFF.